One and the same sample provided the 13 T cell receptor beta chains below, sequenced in a study of T cell responses to AZD1222 COVID-19 vaccine. The assay was immunoSEQ multiplex PCR, and TCRdb's table has in-frame clones only and misses some. Of around 78,000 clones in the sample, about 85% were seen once. The sequences come from peripheral blood, collected on day 0 of AZD1222 vaccination. The origin of the receptors is an adult in good health.

The J gene is TRBJ1-1, the V gene TRBV28, with D possibly matching TRBD1 (6 bases). Trimming left V 5 bases short and J 4 bases short, with 14 bases between. Germline CDR1 and CDR2: MDHEN and SYDVKM. This CDR3 is built from 14 residues. In DNA, the CDR3 is TGTGCCAGCAGTGTCCAGGGGTCTGGCACTGAAGCTTTCTTT. Translating gives CASSVQGSGTEAFF.

The chain has TRBV4-1 and TRBJ1-3, with D possibly being TRBD1 (5 bases). The V and J ends lost 3 bases and 7 bases respectively, with 19 bases between them. This CDR3 region has 16 residues. Germline V gene lookup returns CDR1 MGHRA and CDR2 YSYEKL. The DNA of the CDR3 is TGCGCCAGCAGCCAGTCCGGGACCTTATGGGGTAACACCATATATTTT. Translated, it gives CASSQSGTLWGNTIYF.

The rearrangement joins TRBV5-1 to TRBJ1-6; 10 bases agree with TRBD1. V lost 4 bases and J lost 12; bases outside the gene matches: 10. The germline V gene has CDR1 SGHRS and CDR2 YFSETQ. The CDR3 totals 15 residues. CDR3 in amino acids: CASSIGTGASGPLHF. CDR3 coding DNA: TGCGCCAGCAGCATTGGGACAGGGGCTTCCGGACCCCTCCACTTT.

V usage is TRBV6-4 and J usage is TRBJ2-4; D gene ambiguous. The CDR3 consists of 14 residues. CDR1 is MRHNA and CDR2 is SNTAGT in the germline V gene. The V gene lost 7 bases and the J gene lost 3 bases, with 13 bases spanning the gap. The CDR3 DNA sequence: TGTGCCAGCATAGGCGTTGGGGTCAAAAACATTCAGTACTTC. This gives the protein CASIGVGVKNIQYF.

V and J are TRBV6-5 and TRBJ1-1, with D possibly matching TRBD1 (5 bases). V gave up 6 bases and J gave up 1 base, with 12 bases separating them. The CDR3 runs to 14 residues. The germline CDR1 and CDR2 sequences are MNHEY and SVGAGI. CDR3 bases: TGTGCCAGCAGCCTCAGGGAGGAGAACACTGAAGCTTTCTTT. Protein sequence: CASSLREENTEAFF.

The chain uses TRBV19 and TRBJ1-1, with 8 bases aligning to TRBD1. CDR1 LNHDA and CDR2 SQIVND come from the germline V gene (reference sequence). This CDR3 is built from 15 residues. V was pared by 4 bases and J by 6 bases, with 10 bases of the junction left unmatched. The CDR3 sequence: CASSTRDRSPAEAFF. CDR3 nucleotides: TGTGCCAGTAGTACCAGGGACAGGAGCCCTGCTGAAGCTTTCTTT.

The rearrangement joins TRBV27 to TRBJ1-3; 8 bases are shared with TRBD1. CDR3 length: 15 residues. V shed 6 bases and J 4 bases; nucleotides not matched to a gene: 8. From germline, CDR1 is MNHEY and CDR2 SMNVEV (reference sequence). The CDR3 region is CASSLTGGPGNTIYF. The CDR3 DNA follows: TGTGCCAGCAGCCTAACAGGGGGTCCGGGAAACACCATATATTTT.

The chain links TRBV7-2 to TRBJ1-2; unclear D gene. The CDR3 length is 13 residues. Per germline, CDR1 SGHTA and CDR2 FQGNSA. V was trimmed by 5 bases and J by 3 bases, leaving 10 bases between them. The CDR3 here is CASSNHQDYGYTF. CDR3 DNA sequence: TGTGCCAGCAGCAACCACCAGGACTATGGCTACACCTTC.

The V call is TRBV27, the J call TRBJ1-2; 8 bases are shared with TRBD1. Trimming removed 5 bases from V and 7 bases from J; junction bases left unmatched: 9. CDR1 and CDR2 from the germline V gene are MNHEY and SMNVEV (reference sequence). The CDR3 loop spans 14 amino acids. The CDR3 DNA reads TGTGCCAGCAGTCTGACGGCAGGGGGCGCTGGCTACACCTTC. It is translated as CASSLTAGGAGYTF.

This clone came up once. The chain joins TRBV28 to TRBJ1-1; maybe TRBD1 (5 bases). V lost 3 bases, J lost 7 bases, and 18 bases lay in between. Germline V gene sequence: CDR1 MDHEN, CDR2 SYDVKM. There are 15 residues in the CDR3. DNA of the CDR3: TGTGCCAGCAGTTTGGGACCGGCGGGTGGGGGTGAAGCTTTCTTT. Translated: CASSLGPAGGGEAFF.

The chain joins TRBV25-1 to TRBJ2-7, with TRBD2 identical over 7 bases. Germline CDR1 and CDR2: MGHDK and SYGVNS. The J segment lost 0 bases and the V segment lost 1 base, leaving 3 bases of the junction unmatched. CDR3 length equals 15 residues. CDR3 in DNA: TGTGCCAGCAGTGAATGGGGGGGACCCTCCTACGAGCAGTACTTC. Translated: CASSEWGGPSYEQYF.

Note on this clone: The junction shows a germline mismatch at one end, possibly a read error. The CDR3 sequence is CASSHHETQYF. The CDR3 nucleotides read TGTGCCAGCAGCCACCACGAGACCCAGTACTTC. The chain combines TRBV14 with TRBJ2-5; D ambiguous. The germline CDR1 and CDR2 sequences are SGHDN and FVKESK. The CDR3 totals 11 residues. The full variable domain, in which reference TRBV14 and TRBJ2-5 provide the parts outside the CDR3, is EAGVTQFPSHSVIEKGQTVTLRCDPISGHDNLYWYRRVMGKEIKFLLHFVKESKQDESGMPNNRFLAERTGGTYSTLKVQPAELEDSGVYFCASSHHETQYFGPGTRLLVL.

The genes are TRBV2 and TRBJ2-1; unclear D gene. Trimming shortened V by 7 bases and J by 1 base, and 14 bases separated the two germline ends. CDR1 is SNHLY, CDR2 FYNNEI, per germline. The CDR3 has 15 amino acids. CDR3 DNA: TGTGCCAGCAATTTCGCACTGGATTCCTACAATGAGCAGTTCTTC. Translation gives CASNFALDSYNEQFF.